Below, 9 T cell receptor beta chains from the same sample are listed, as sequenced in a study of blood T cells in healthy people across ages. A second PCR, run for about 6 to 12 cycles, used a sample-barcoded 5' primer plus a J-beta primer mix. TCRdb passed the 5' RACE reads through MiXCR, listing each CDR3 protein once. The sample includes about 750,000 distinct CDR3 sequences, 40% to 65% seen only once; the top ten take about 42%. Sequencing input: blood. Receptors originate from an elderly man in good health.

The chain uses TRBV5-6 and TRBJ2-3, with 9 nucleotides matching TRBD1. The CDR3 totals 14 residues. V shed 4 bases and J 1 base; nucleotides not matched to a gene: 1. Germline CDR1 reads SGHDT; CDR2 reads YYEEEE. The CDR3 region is CASSGDRGTDTQYF. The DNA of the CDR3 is TGTGCCAGCAGCGGGGACAGGGGCACAGATACGCAGTATTTT.

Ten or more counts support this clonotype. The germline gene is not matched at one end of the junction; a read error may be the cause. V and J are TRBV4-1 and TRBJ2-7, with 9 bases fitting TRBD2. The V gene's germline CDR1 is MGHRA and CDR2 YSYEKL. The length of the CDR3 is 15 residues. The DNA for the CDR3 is TGTGCCAGCAGCCAAGGGCTAGCGGGAACCTACGAGCAGTACTTC. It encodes CASSQGLAGTYEQYF.

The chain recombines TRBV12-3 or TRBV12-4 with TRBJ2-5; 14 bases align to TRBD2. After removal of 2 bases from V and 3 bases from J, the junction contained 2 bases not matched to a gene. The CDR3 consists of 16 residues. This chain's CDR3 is CASSLRLAGGEETQYF. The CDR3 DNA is TGTGCCAGCAGTTTACGACTAGCGGGAGGGGAAGAGACCCAGTACTTC.

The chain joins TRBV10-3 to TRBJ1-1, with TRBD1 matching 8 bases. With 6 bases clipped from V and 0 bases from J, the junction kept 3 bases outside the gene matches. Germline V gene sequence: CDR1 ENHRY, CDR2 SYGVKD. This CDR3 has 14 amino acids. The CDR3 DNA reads TGTGCCATCAGGGGGGACAGGCTGAACACTGAAGCTTTCTTT. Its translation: CAIRGDRLNTEAFF.

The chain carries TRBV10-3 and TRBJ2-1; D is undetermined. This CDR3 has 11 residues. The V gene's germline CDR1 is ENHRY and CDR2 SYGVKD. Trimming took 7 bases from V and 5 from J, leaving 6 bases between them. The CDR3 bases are TGTGCCATCACTGGGAACAATGAGCAGTTCTTC. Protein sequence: CAITGNNEQFF.

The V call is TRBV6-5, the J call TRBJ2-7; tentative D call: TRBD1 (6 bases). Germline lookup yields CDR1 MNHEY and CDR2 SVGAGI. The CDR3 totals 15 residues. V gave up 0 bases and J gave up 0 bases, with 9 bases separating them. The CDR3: CASSYSPGVSYEQYF. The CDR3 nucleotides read TGTGCCAGCAGTTACTCCCCAGGGGTCTCCTACGAGCAGTACTTC.

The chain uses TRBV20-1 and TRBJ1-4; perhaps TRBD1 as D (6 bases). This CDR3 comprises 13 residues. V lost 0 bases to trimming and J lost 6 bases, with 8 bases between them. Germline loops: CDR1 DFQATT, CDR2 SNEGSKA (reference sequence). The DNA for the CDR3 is TGCAGTGCTAGAGAGGACAGCTATGAAAAACTGTTTTTT. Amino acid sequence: CSAREDSYEKLFF.

CDR3 bases: TGCAGCGTTGAAGATAGAGGCCTTCCTAACGAGCAGTACTTC. Translating it yields CSVEDRGLPNEQYF. The chain has TRBV29-1 and TRBJ2-7; no clear D. Germline-derived CDR1 and CDR2 are SQVTM and ANQGSEA. The CDR3 has 14 amino acids. V dropped 0 bases and J dropped 5 bases, with 14 bases sitting between them.

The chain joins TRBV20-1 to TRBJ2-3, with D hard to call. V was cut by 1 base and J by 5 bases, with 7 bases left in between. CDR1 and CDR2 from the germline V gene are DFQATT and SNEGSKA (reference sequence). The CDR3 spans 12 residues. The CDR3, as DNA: TGCAGTGCTAGAGGCCCGGGAGATACGCAGTATTTT. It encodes CSARGPGDTQYF.